A single sample gave rise to the 19 T cell receptor beta chains below, sequenced in a study of T-cell reconstitution after alpha-beta-depleted transplantation in children. Construction of the TCRbeta library involved unique molecular identifiers. From the PCR reads, TCRdb called clonotypes with MiXCR, one entry per CDR3 protein. The sample carries almost 600,000 distinct CDR3 sequences, 27% recorded once. Sequenced here: PBMCs, sampled before TCRalphabeta/CD19-depleted stem cell transplant. These TCRs come from a boy less than two years old with Wiskott-Aldrich syndrome, due to receive a stem cell transplant.

This chain links TRBV4-1 with TRBJ1-1; no reliable D call. CDR1 is MGHRA and CDR2 is YSYEKL in the germline V gene. The V end lost 3 bases, the J end lost 3 bases, and 14 bases lay between the germline ends. This CDR3 region has 15 residues. Here the CDR3 DNA reads TGCGCCAGCAGCCAGGTTCCCAGATCATACACTGAAGCTTTCTTT. This sequence encodes CASSQVPRSYTEAFF.

The table lists this clonotype with a few counts. The chain recombines TRBV6-2 or TRBV6-3 with TRBJ1-5; no reliable D call. The V end was cut by 6 bases, the J end by 5 bases, with 14 bases between. This CDR3 contains 14 residues. Germline CDR1 MNHEY, CDR2 SVGEGT. CDR3 residues: CASSSRQVDQPQHF. The CDR3 DNA follows: TGTGCCAGCAGCTCTCGGCAGGTGGATCAGCCCCAGCATTTT.

The DNA of the CDR3 is TGCAGTGCTAAAGTAGGGACTTACTACAATGAGCAGTTCTTC. It is translated as CSAKVGTYYNEQFF. V gene TRBV20-1 combines with J gene TRBJ2-1; a weak D match, TRBD2 (6 bases). Germline loops: CDR1 DFQATT, CDR2 SNEGSKA (reference sequence). The V and J ends lost 4 bases and 3 bases respectively, with 13 bases between them. The CDR3 consists of 14 residues.

CDR3 amino acids: CASSATGQYEKLFF. As DNA, the CDR3 is TGTGCCAGCAGTGCCACGGGACAGTATGAAAAACTGTTTTTT. V is TRBV6-1 and J is TRBJ1-4; TRBD1 matches at 7 bases. J gave up 6 bases and V 4 bases, and 5 bases lay outside the gene matches. The CDR3 totals 14 residues. CDR1 and CDR2 (germline): MNHNS, SASEGT.

This clonotype was seen a few times. The V gene is TRBV14, the J gene TRBJ2-2, with unresolved D. Germline values: CDR1 SGHDN, CDR2 FVKESK. CDR3 length equals 13 residues. The V end lost 3 bases, the J end lost 7 bases, and 9 bases lay between the germline ends. CDR3 residues: CASSHRMRGELFF. The CDR3 DNA sequence: TGTGCCAGCAGCCACAGGATGCGCGGGGAGCTGTTTTTT.

V is TRBV14 and J is TRBJ2-1, with D unclear. With 4 bases removed from V and 4 bases from J, the gap between germline ends came to 14 bases. The CDR3 has 15 amino acids. Germline CDR1 is SGHDN and CDR2 is FVKESK. The CDR3 DNA is TGTGCCAGCAGCCTTGACTCCCGGTCATACAATGAGCAGTTCTTC. Translated, it gives CASSLDSRSYNEQFF.

The rearrangement uses TRBV24-1 and TRBJ2-1; possible D gene TRBD1, 6 bases. The ends were cut back, 0 bases at V and 6 bases at J, with 14 bases in the middle. Germline V gene lookup returns CDR1 KGHDR and CDR2 SFDVKD. The CDR3 runs to 16 residues. The CDR3 here is CATSDLSGQGSNEQFF. Here the CDR3 DNA reads TGTGCCACCAGTGATTTGTCCGGGCAGGGGAGCAATGAGCAGTTCTTC.

This clonotype occurred a few times. The rearrangement links TRBV7-9 to TRBJ1-4; D remains unclear. This CDR3 region has 12 residues. Trimming took off 5 bases at V and 7 bases at J, with 8 bases between the two ends. Germline V gene sequence: CDR1 SEHNR, CDR2 FQNEAQ (reference sequence). The CDR3 region is CASSRVSEKLFF. The CDR3, as DNA: TGTGCCAGCAGCCGGGTCTCTGAAAAACTGTTTTTT. The variable domain in full, completed from reference TRBV7-9 and TRBJ1-4, reads DTGVSQNPRHKITKRGQNVTFRCDPISEHNRLYWYRQTLGQGPEFLTYFQNEAQLEKSRLLSDRFSAERPKGSFSTLEIQRTEQGDSAMYLCASSRVSEKLFFGSGTQLSVL.

The rearrangement joins TRBV20-1 to TRBJ1-6, with 8 bases that match TRBD1. V lost 6 bases and J lost 6; bases outside the gene matches: 7. This CDR3 region has 14 residues. CDR1 and CDR2 (germline): DFQATT, SNEGSKA (reference sequence). The CDR3 nucleotides read TGCAGTGCCTACCGGGACAGGCCTAATTCACCCCTCCACTTT. Encoded protein: CSAYRDRPNSPLHF.

The chain combines TRBV5-1 with TRBJ2-1; D call uncertain. V lost 3 bases and J 1 base, leaving 8 bases between the germline ends. Germline-derived CDR1 and CDR2 are SGHRS and YFSETQ. The CDR3 contains 14 residues. In DNA form, the CDR3 reads TGCGCCAGCAGCTCCTACGCATCCTACAATGAGCAGTTCTTC. It yields the protein CASSSYASYNEQFF.

This chain links TRBV24-1 with TRBJ2-3; TRBD2 aligns across 9 bases. The CDR3 length is 16 residues. The germline V gene has CDR1 KGHDR and CDR2 SFDVKD. V was clipped by 4 bases and J by 2 bases; unmatched bases: 6. The CDR3 bases are TGTGCCACCAGTGAACCGGGACTAGCAGACACAGATACGCAGTATTTT. Protein: CATSEPGLADTDTQYF.

V and J are TRBV20-1 and TRBJ2-3, with D possibly matching TRBD2 (5 bases). The CDR3 totals 15 residues. The germline V gene encodes CDR1 DFQATT and CDR2 SNEGSKA (reference sequence). V lost 3 bases and J 2 bases, leaving 15 bases between the germline ends. In DNA form, the CDR3 reads TGCAGTGCTAGCCCCGTGAGCGGAACCACAGATACGCAGTATTTT. Translated, it gives CSASPVSGTTDTQYF.

This clonotype has a handful of counts. The chain joins TRBV12-3 or TRBV12-4 to TRBJ2-7; the D is unclear. The CDR3 spans 12 residues. V was clipped by 3 bases and J by 6 bases, with 9 bases between them. Written as DNA, the CDR3 is TGTGCCAGCAGTTTCGTCTCCGCCGAGCAGTACTTC. Its protein is CASSFVSAEQYF.

The chain carries TRBV5-1 and TRBJ2-5; a possible D gene is TRBD2 (5 bases). The CDR3 loop spans 15 amino acids. V lost 1 base and J lost 3, with 13 bases in between. CDR1 and CDR2 (germline): SGHRS, YFSETQ. The CDR3 nucleotides read TGCGCCAGCAGCTTGTCCTTTGCCGGGAAAGAGACCCAGTACTTC. This codes for CASSLSFAGKETQYF.

This chain connects TRBV10-3 to TRBJ2-5; a weak D match, TRBD1 (5 bases). Germline CDR1 and CDR2: ENHRY and SYGVKD. This CDR3 has 14 amino acids. V dropped 3 bases and J dropped 5 bases, with 13 bases sitting between them. DNA for the CDR3: TGTGCCATCAGTGAACCCAGGGAAGGGGAGACCCAGTACTTC. Its translation is CAISEPREGETQYF.

The rearrangement links TRBV5-1 to TRBJ2-2; TRBD2 agrees at 8 bases. This CDR3 comprises 13 residues. Germline V gives CDR1 SGHRS, CDR2 YFSETQ. The CDR3 protein is CAMRAGDTGELFF. The CDR3 DNA reads TGCGCGATGCGAGCGGGAGATACCGGGGAGCTGTTTTTT. Full variable domain (rest looked up from reference TRBV5-1 and TRBJ2-2): KAGVTQTPRYLIKTRGQQVTLSCSPISGHRSVSWYQQTPGQGLQFLFEYFSETQRNKGNFPGRFSGRQFSNSRSEMNVSTLELGDSALYLCAMRAGDTGELFFGEGSRLTVL.

This chain joins TRBV7-2 and TRBJ2-2; perhaps TRBD2 as D (6 bases). Germline values: CDR1 SGHTA, CDR2 FQGNSA. The CDR3 spans 16 residues. Trimming took off 2 bases at V and 2 bases at J, with 12 bases between the two ends. CDR3 residues: CASSLRLAINTGELFF. Here the CDR3 DNA reads TGTGCCAGCAGCTTAAGGCTAGCGATCAACACCGGGGAGCTGTTTTTT.

The chain recombines TRBV6-4 with TRBJ2-7, with 14 bases identical to TRBD2. CDR1 is MRHNA, CDR2 SNTAGT, per germline. V lost 11 bases, J lost 0 bases, and 9 bases stayed unmatched. This CDR3 is built from 16 residues. Here the CDR3 reads CARPAGTSGSSYEQYF. The CDR3 DNA is TGTGCCCGCCCCGCCGGGACTAGCGGGAGCTCCTACGAGCAGTACTTC.

This clonotype was seen a few times. CDR3 sequence: CASSLSGRNGYTF. The DNA for the CDR3 is TGTGCCAGCAGTTTATCCGGGCGGAATGGCTACACCTTC. The chain joins TRBV27 to TRBJ1-2; D not resolved. The CDR3 loop spans 13 amino acids. Germline V gene sequence: CDR1 MNHEY, CDR2 SMNVEV (reference sequence). V shed 0 bases and J shed 6 bases, with 8 bases lying between them.